This T cell receptor (beta chain) derives from a study of T cells in Graves' hyperthyroidism and ophthalmopathy. TCR beta CDR3 regions were amplified from RNA. The HTBI primer set was used in a first-round RT-PCR of the TCR CDR3. TCRdb analysed the multiplex PCR reads with MiXCR anew, one entry per CDR3 protein. The sample holds 250,000 to 300,000 distinct CDR3 sequences, 15% to 20% seen once. Trimming removed 7 bases from V and 5 bases from J, with 12 bases in between. The CDR3 has 13 amino acids. CDR1 and CDR2 (germline): ENHRY, SYGVKD. PBMCs were obtained from about 9 ml fresh peripheral blood. The TCR was taken from a woman aged 60-75 years with Graves' ophthalmopathy. This chain links TRBV10-3 with TRBJ2-1; D assignment may be TRBD1 or TRBD2 (6 bases each). Sequencing was performed on blood. CDR3 region: CAINGGRDNEQFF. DNA of the CDR3: TGTGCCATCAATGGGGGGCGCGACAATGAGCAGTTCTTC.